This T cell receptor (beta chain) was captured by sequencing in a study of T cell repertoires in cytomegalovirus infection. Study-wide results and limits: CMV-specific HLA-C-restricted TCR beta clonotypes dominated the ex vivo response.

V was pared by 6 bases and J by 4 bases, with 10 bases between. The germline V gene has CDR1 MNHNY and CDR2 SVGAGI (reference sequence). The CDR3 runs to 12 residues. This clonotype came up a few times. Its target is unknown. TCRdb analysed the reads with MiXCR anew, one entry per CDR3 protein. The data contain approximately 260,000 distinct CDR3 sequences, 22% of them seen just once; the ten biggest clones take up around 20%. The origin of this receptor is a human donor in good health (CMV status not recorded). Some clones in this sample may be carry-over from other donors' samples. V is TRBV6-6 and J is TRBJ2-7; perhaps TRBD1 as D (6 bases). The sample in question was cultured PBMCs, obtained from culture after CMV antigen stimulation. This CDR3 reads CASSRQAYEQYF. In DNA form, the CDR3 reads TGTGCCAGCAGCCGACAGGCGTACGAGCAGTACTTC.